This TCR beta chain was retrieved from a study of T-cell memory formation after mild COVID-19. TCRdb itself ran the 5' RACE reads through MiXCR, one entry per CDR3 protein. The data hold 550,000 to 700,000 distinct CDR3 sequences, with around 15% observed a single time. The CDR3 covers 13 residues. CDR1 is SSHAT, CDR2 FNYEAQ, per germline (reference sequence). Study-wide points: Contracting clones localized mainly to CM and EM when CD4+ and mainly to EMRA when CD8+.

This clonotype turned up a few times. Its cognate antigen is unknown. An end of the junction differs from the germline gene, which may be a read error. V usage is TRBV7-7 and J usage is TRBJ2-7, with 7 bases fitting TRBD2. Material: PBMCs or a T cell subset sorted from them (not recorded which). The receptor's source is an adult woman who had mild COVID-19 (a few samples of this study predate the infection). Cell type and time point are not known. CDR3 coding DNA: TGTGCTAGCAGCTTAGGCGGGAGCCACGAGCAGTACTTC. Residues: CASSLGGSHEQYF.